Below are 9 T cell receptor beta chains sequenced from a single sample in a study of human T cells and chemical hapten exposure (dated by TCRdb to the early 2020s). The time point label of this sample denotes: patch test 2, 6 weeks after DPC sensitization. The treatment or condition label corresponds to: therapeutic diphenylcyclopropenone sensitization with weekly scalp DPC. The library was obtained by RACE. Reads for this sample came from a NextSeq 500. Starting from the raw public reads, TCRdb applied fastp trimming at Q25, assembled clones with MiXCR and retained in-frame beta chains. CDR3 protein duplicates are merged, each entry listing the most common genes and DNA. The sample includes about 82,000 distinct CDR3 sequences, with approximately 6.6% observed a single time. Approximately 1.3% of the sample is taken by the ten largest. Sequenced here: whole blood, sampled in connection with sensitization to the hapten diphenylcyclopropenone (DPC). These receptor sequences come from a woman aged 25 to 39 with alopecia areata. Some clones in this sample may be carry-over from other donors' samples.

The table lists this clonotype with many counts. CDR3 loop: CSARTELAGGLNEQFF. The CDR3 region has the DNA TGCAGTGCCAGAACGGAACTAGCGGGGGGGCTTAATGAGCAGTTCTTC. The chain is built from TRBV20-1 and TRBJ2-1, with 13 bases that match TRBD2. J was trimmed by 7 bases and V by 6 bases; bases with no gene match: 12. The germline CDR1 and CDR2 sequences are DFQATT and SNEGSKA (reference sequence). The CDR3 has 16 amino acids.

The sample holds many counts of this clonotype. This rearrangement joins TRBV5-1 to TRBJ2-3; 13 bases are a match to TRBD2. Trimming took 4 bases from V and 6 from J; bases not matched to a gene: 8. The CDR3 length is 16 residues. From germline, CDR1 is SGHRS and CDR2 YFSETQ. The CDR3 region is CASSASGTSGVDTQYF. The CDR3 nucleotides read TGCGCCAGCAGCGCCTCCGGGACTAGCGGGGTTGATACGCAGTATTTT.

This clonotype was seen at least ten times. The V call is TRBV14, the J call TRBJ2-5; 8 bases map to TRBD1. Looked up from germline, CDR1 is SGHDN and CDR2 is FVKESK. CDR3 length equals 14 residues. Trimming removed 2 bases from V and 5 bases from J; junction bases left unmatched: 4. The CDR3 protein is CASSQRTGRETQYF. The CDR3 region has the DNA TGTGCCAGCAGCCAAAGGACAGGGAGGGAGACCCAGTACTTC. The full variable domain, rest sourced from reference TRBV14 and TRBJ2-5, is EAGVTQFPSHSVIEKGQTVTLRCDPISGHDNLYWYRRVMGKEIKFLLHFVKESKQDESGMPNNRFLAERTGGTYSTLKVQPAELEDSGVYFCASSQRTGRETQYFGPGTRLLVL.

This chain connects TRBV15 to TRBJ2-1; D unclear. In germline, CDR1 is LNHNV, CDR2 YYDKDF (reference sequence). The CDR3 spans 14 residues. The V and J ends lost 5 bases and 10 bases respectively, with 18 bases between them. The CDR3, as DNA: TGTGCCACCAGCGGCCCGAAATTAGCTTCCGAGCAGTTCTTC. This translates into CATSGPKLASEQFF.

The V gene is TRBV5-6, the J gene TRBJ2-3; 9 nucleotides agree with TRBD1. The CDR3 runs 16 residues. Germline V gene sequence: CDR1 SGHDT, CDR2 YYEEEE. V lost 3 bases and J lost 0; bases outside the gene matches: 5. The CDR3 nucleotides are TGTGCCAGCAGCTCCGGACAGGGGAGGAGCACAGATACGCAGTATTTT. Translating gives CASSSGQGRSTDTQYF.

This clonotype was seen ten or more times. This chain uses TRBV2 with TRBJ2-6; D is ambiguous. The CDR3 loop spans 15 amino acids. Germline values: CDR1 SNHLY, CDR2 FYNNEI. Deletions cut 2 bases from V and 1 base from J, with 6 bases between. CDR3 loop: CASSEPPSGANVLTF. For the CDR3, the DNA is TGTGCCAGCAGTGAACCACCGTCTGGGGCCAACGTCCTGACTTTC.

J is TRBJ1-2 and V is TRBV9; TRBD1 matches 11 bases. This CDR3 has 17 amino acids. Germline V gives CDR1 SGDLS, CDR2 YYNGEE. Trimming cost V 4 bases and J 1 base; bases outside gene matches: 9. CDR3 DNA: TGTGCCAGCAGCCTACGGTCGGACAGGGGGCTTAACTATGGCTACACCTTC. Its translation is CASSLRSDRGLNYGYTF.

This clonotype has ten or more counts. The chain couples TRBV6-5 to TRBJ2-7; D is uncertain. The CDR3 extends over 14 amino acids. Trimming left V 0 bases short and J 4 bases short, with 10 bases between. The germline V gene encodes CDR1 MNHEY and CDR2 SVGAGI. As DNA, the CDR3 is TGTGCCAGCAGTTACTCCCCAGACTTTTACGAGCAGTACTTC. Encoded protein: CASSYSPDFYEQYF.

The chain links TRBV12-3 or TRBV12-4 to TRBJ2-2, with 8 bases lining up with TRBD1. The CDR3 has 15 amino acids. Germline trimming cut 5 bases from V and 7 bases from J; bases unmatched to any gene: 9. The CDR3 DNA is TGTGCCAGCAGTGCAGGGGGCTCCCTTCACGGGGAGCTGTTTTTT. Its protein is CASSAGGSLHGELFF.